This TCR beta chain emerged from a study of blood T cells in healthy people across ages. Study at large: About one barcoded beta molecule was captured per two T cells (by template switching). Overall study results and limits: Relative to aged donors, long-lived donors carried more naive CD4+ cells and displayed higher diversity.

This clonotype was seen a few times. Its specificity is unknown. A second PCR, run for about 6 to 12 cycles, used a sample-barcoded 5' primer plus a J-beta primer mix. Every molecule of cDNA carried a tag from a template-switch adaptor with 12 random nucleotides. TCRdb re-called the 5' RACE reads through MiXCR, storing one row per CDR3 protein. The sample lists hundreds of thousands of distinct CDR3 sequences, around a fifth seen once, with roughly 3.6% in the top ten. The CDR3 has 13 residues. Germline V gene data show CDR1 as LGHDT and CDR2 as YNNKEL (reference sequence). Trimming pared 11 bases from V and 11 bases from J, leaving 24 bases between.

This clonotype originated in a man in his 70s in good health. Sample: blood. The V and J genes are TRBV3-1 and TRBJ2-5; a weak D match, TRBD2 (5 bases). The CDR3 protein is CAASTSNDYGQYF. As DNA, the CDR3 is TGTGCCGCCTCGACCTCAAATGACTACGGGCAGTACTTC.